Presented here are 20 T cell receptor beta chains from one specimen sequenced in a study of OX40 agonist ivuxolimab in advanced cancers. Produced via immunoSEQ multiplex PCR; TCRdb's table is partial and in-frame only. The sample carries some 58,000 clones, roughly nine tenths recorded once. The specimen comprised CD4+ or CD8+ T cells sorted from blood, sampled in a trial of the OX40 agonist ivuxolimab. These receptors came from an adult with an advanced solid tumor such as melanoma, head and neck, liver or kidney cancer.

This rearrangement joins TRBV2 to TRBJ2-7; D may be TRBD1 (5 bases). Germline V gene data show CDR1 as SNHLY and CDR2 as FYNNEI. V was trimmed by 6 bases and J by 7 bases, leaving 16 bases between them. This CDR3 has 13 residues. This CDR3 reads CASRIMQGLEQYF. The CDR3 nucleotides are TGTGCCAGCAGGATAATGCAGGGTCTAGAGCAGTACTTC.

The chain links TRBV6-5 to TRBJ1-1; D is undetermined. V lost 3 bases to trimming and J lost 1 base, with 6 bases between them. Germline V lookup: CDR1 MNHEY, CDR2 SVGAGI. CDR3 length equals 13 residues. This CDR3 reads CASSYTGNTEAFF. CDR3 nucleotides: TGTGCCAGCAGTTATACGGGGAACACTGAAGCTTTCTTT.

V usage is TRBV29-1 and J usage is TRBJ1-4; D remains unclear. The V end was cut by 4 bases, the J end by 3 bases, with 9 bases between. This CDR3 is 13 amino acids long. Per the germline V gene, CDR1 is SQVTM and CDR2 is ANQGSEA. CDR3 loop: CSVGVAANEKLFF. The CDR3 DNA reads as TGCAGCGTTGGGGTGGCGGCTAATGAAAAACTGTTTTTT.

This chain links TRBV7-8 with TRBJ2-5; D perhaps matches TRBD2 (6 bases). The germline V gene has CDR1 SGHVS and CDR2 FQNEAQ. V dropped 5 bases and J dropped 0 bases, with 16 bases sitting between them. The CDR3 loop spans 16 amino acids. In nucleotides, the CDR3 is TGTGCCAGCAGCCGGGTAGGGACTCGGTACCAAGAGACCCAGTACTTC. This sequence encodes CASSRVGTRYQETQYF. Combining the CDR3 with reference TRBV7-8 and TRBJ2-5 gives the whole variable domain GAGVSQSPRYKVAKRGQDVALRCDPISGHVSLFWYQQALGQGPEFLTYFQNEAQLDKSGLPSDRFFAERPEGSVSTLKIQRTQQEDSAVYLCASSRVGTRYQETQYFGPGTRLLVL.

This sequence joins TRBV6-1 and TRBJ2-3; D possibly corresponds to TRBD1 (6 bases). V was shortened by 0 bases and J by 5 bases, with 24 bases between the two germline ends. The CDR3 is 19 amino acids. Germline V CDR1 and CDR2: MNHNS, SASEGT. The CDR3 sequence: CASSEAAGRGHKSRDTQYF. DNA for the CDR3: TGTGCCAGCAGTGAAGCAGCAGGAAGGGGACATAAAAGCCGAGATACGCAGTATTTT.

This chain's CDR3 is CATSPGSNTGELFF. The CDR3 region has the DNA TGTGCCACCAGTCCGGGCTCGAACACCGGGGAGCTGTTTTTT. This sequence joins TRBV15 and TRBJ2-2; D not certain. The V end was cut by 6 bases, the J end by 0 bases, with 8 bases between. CDR1 LNHNV and CDR2 YYDKDF come from the germline V gene (reference sequence). This CDR3 comprises 14 residues. The whole variable domain, filled in from reference TRBV15 and TRBJ2-2, reads DAMVIQNPRYQVTQFGKPVTLSCSQTLNHNVMYWYQQKSSQAPKLLFHYYDKDFNNEADTPDNFQSRRPNTSFCFLDIRSPGLGDTAMYLCATSPGSNTGELFFGEGSRLTVL.

The chain is built from TRBV18 and TRBJ2-4, with 8 bases fitting TRBD1. CDR1 is KGHSH, CDR2 LQKENI, per germline. The V segment lost 5 bases and the J segment 1 base; nucleotides outside the gene matches: 13. The CDR3 extends over 18 amino acids. The CDR3 coding sequence is TGTGCCAGCTCAGGTGACAGGGGTGCAAGTTTTGCCAAAAACATTCAGTACTTC. Protein: CASSGDRGASFAKNIQYF.

This chain connects TRBV2 to TRBJ1-4; D possibly corresponds to TRBD1 (6 bases). CDR1 is SNHLY, CDR2 FYNNEI, per germline. The germline V and J ends were trimmed by 7 bases and 5 bases, with 17 bases remaining between them. The CDR3 is 15 residues long. CDR3 sequence: CASIFQGHGNEKLFF. Here the CDR3 DNA reads TGTGCCAGCATCTTCCAGGGACATGGAAATGAAAAACTGTTTTTT. Supplemented by reference TRBV2 and TRBJ1-4, the full variable domain reads EPEVTQTPSHQVTQMGQEVILRCVPISNHLYFYWYRQILGQKVEFLVSFYNNEISEKSEIFDDQFSVERPDGSNFTLKIRSTKLEDSAMYFCASIFQGHGNEKLFFGSGTQLSVL.

The chain employs TRBV4-3 and TRBJ1-2; no definite D call. The V end lost 0 bases, the J end lost 7 bases, and 9 bases lay between the germline ends. This CDR3 comprises 13 residues. Per germline, CDR1 LGHNA and CDR2 YSLEER. The CDR3 DNA is TGCGCCAGCAGCCAAGAGGAGAGAGGTGGCTACACCTTC. This gives the protein CASSQEERGGYTF.

The chain joins TRBV27 to TRBJ2-7; D not resolved. CDR3 size: 12 residues. Per the germline V gene, CDR1 is MNHEY and CDR2 is SMNVEV (reference sequence). Between the trimmed V and J ends, which lost 2 bases and 5 bases, there was a span of 7 bases. The CDR3 reads CASSLIGNEQYF. CDR3 nucleotides: TGTGCCAGCAGTTTAATAGGGAACGAGCAGTACTTC.

The chain combines TRBV6-1 with TRBJ2-1; a possible D gene is TRBD2 (5 bases). Germline-derived CDR1 and CDR2 are MNHNS and SASEGT. Trimming left V 10 bases short and J 4 bases short, with 14 bases between. CDR3 length: 13 residues. The CDR3 sequence: CATGSVEYNEQFF. The CDR3 region has the DNA TGTGCCACCGGTAGCGTAGAATACAATGAGCAGTTCTTC.

This chain connects TRBV19 to TRBJ2-5, with TRBD1 matching 12 bases. V was pared by 5 bases and J by 5 bases, with 3 bases of the junction left unmatched. Germline CDR1 is LNHDA and CDR2 is SQIVND (reference sequence). The CDR3 consists of 14 residues. CDR3 amino acids: CASSGDRGRETQYF. CDR3 nucleotides: TGTGCCAGTAGTGGGGACAGGGGGCGGGAGACCCAGTACTTC. Full variable domain (remainder filled in from reference TRBV19 and TRBJ2-5): DGGITQSPKYLFRKEGQNVTLSCEQNLNHDAMYWYRQDPGQGLRLIYYSQIVNDFQKGDIAEGYSVSREKKESFPLTVTSAQKNPTAFYLCASSGDRGRETQYFGPGTRLLVL.

The V call is TRBV9, the J call TRBJ2-3; 8 nucleotides match TRBD1. Per the germline V gene, CDR1 is SGDLS and CDR2 is YYNGEE. Germline trimming cut 2 bases from V and 2 bases from J; bases unmatched to any gene: 10. This CDR3 comprises 17 residues. For the CDR3, the DNA is TGTGCCAGCAGCGTGTCACGAGGGGGACAGGCCACAGATACGCAGTATTTT. Residues: CASSVSRGGQATDTQYF.

This clone was picked up one time. The chain uses TRBV7-2 and TRBJ1-2; TRBD1 aligns across 7 bases. Germline CDR1 and CDR2: SGHTA and FQGNSA. The CDR3 spans 12 residues. V lost 1 base and J lost 7; bases outside the gene matches: 0. CDR3 amino acids: CASSLDRGGYTF. DNA for the CDR3: TGTGCCAGCAGCTTAGACAGGGGTGGCTACACCTTC.

CDR3 sequence reads: CASIEGGSVDTDTQYF. In DNA form, the CDR3 reads TGCGCCAGCATTGAGGGCGGTAGTGTCGATACAGATACGCAGTATTTT. This chain connects TRBV5-1 to TRBJ2-3; TRBD2 is a possible D gene (5 bases). Germline CDR1 and CDR2: SGHRS and YFSETQ. The V end lost 6 bases, the J end lost 3 bases, and 20 bases lay between the germline ends. The CDR3 runs to 16 residues.

V gene TRBV7-2 combines with J gene TRBJ2-6; tentatively, D is TRBD2 (6 bases). This CDR3 comprises 16 residues. V lost 4 bases, J lost 2 bases, and 12 bases lay in between. CDR1 and CDR2 (germline): SGHTA, FQGNSA. The CDR3 region is CASSSRTIPGANVLTF. The CDR3 DNA is TGTGCCAGCAGCTCCAGGACTATCCCTGGGGCCAACGTCCTGACTTTC.

CDR3 loop: CASSEGSGPQETQYF. The CDR3 nucleotides read TGTGCCAGTAGTGAAGGGTCAGGGCCCCAAGAGACCCAGTACTTC. The rearrangement uses TRBV19 and TRBJ2-5; weak D call: TRBD1 (5 bases). CDR1 and CDR2 from the germline V gene are LNHDA and SQIVND (reference sequence). This CDR3 has 15 residues. Trimming cost V 5 bases and J 1 base, with 14 bases left between them.

This clone appeared a single time. At the DNA level, this CDR3 is encoded by other sequences in the same sample as well. V usage is TRBV20-1 and J usage is TRBJ1-4; D ambiguous. Germline CDR1 reads DFQATT; CDR2 reads SNEGSKA (reference sequence). CDR3 size: 11 residues. V lost 5 bases to trimming and J lost 7 bases, with 8 bases between them. CDR3 sequence: CSAAPGEKLFF. CDR3 nucleotide sequence: TGCAGTGCTGCCCCAGGTGAAAAACTGTTTTTT.

This clone appeared once. The J gene is TRBJ2-7, the V gene TRBV23-1; possibly TRBD1 for D (6 bases). TRBV23-1 falls under the ORF class, with uncertain function. V gave up 4 bases and J gave up 6 bases, with 7 bases separating them. The CDR3 spans 11 residues. The CDR3 nucleotides read TGCGCCAGCAGTCCAGGGGCCGAGCAGTACTTC. This sequence encodes CASSPGAEQYF.

The chain has TRBV7-3 and TRBJ2-1; D not certain. V lost 5 bases to trimming and J lost 6 bases, with 11 bases between them. Germline CDR1 reads SGHTA; CDR2 reads FQGTGA. CDR3 length equals 13 residues. The DNA of the CDR3 is TGTGCCAGCAGCCCTCCTCCACCCAATGAGCAGTTCTTC. Its translation is CASSPPPPNEQFF.